The 15 T cell receptor beta chains listed next were all sequenced from one sample in a study of CD8 T cells in Susac syndrome. A quantity of roughly 0.5 to 1 ug RNA underwent reverse transcription using random hexamers. TCRdb recomputed calls from the immunoSEQ multiplex PCR reads with MiXCR, one row per CDR3 protein. The table records about 400,000 distinct CDR3 sequences, more than 80% of them present only once. Sequencing was performed on CD8+ T cells from PBMCs. The origin of the receptors is a human donor with multiple sclerosis.

This clonotype came up a few times. The V and J genes are TRBV27 and TRBJ1-5, with D tentatively TRBD1 (5 bases). CDR3 length: 15 residues. V was trimmed by 2 bases and J by 7 bases, leaving 15 bases between them. CDR1 MNHEY and CDR2 SMNVEV come from the germline V gene (reference sequence). CDR3 nucleotide sequence: TGTGCCAGCAGTTTACCCCCGGGACCCAACCAGCCCCAGCATTTT. Translating gives CASSLPPGPNQPQHF.

This clonotype was found once. In DNA, the CDR3 is TGTGCCAGCAGCTTACAGGGAGGCGAGAACACCGGGGAGCTGTTTTTT. The encoded protein is CASSLQGGENTGELFF. V usage is TRBV7-9 and J usage is TRBJ2-2; a weak D match, TRBD2 (6 bases). Trimming pared 2 bases from V and 1 base from J, leaving 11 bases between. The CDR3 totals 16 residues. CDR1 and CDR2 from the germline V gene are SEHNR and FQNEAQ (reference sequence).

The J gene is TRBJ1-1, the V gene TRBV2; D remains unclear. Looked up from germline, CDR1 is SNHLY and CDR2 is FYNNEI. The V end lost 4 bases, the J end lost 9 bases, and 12 bases lay between the germline ends. There are 12 residues in the CDR3. The CDR3 reads CASSVKGLQAFF. The CDR3 DNA reads TGTGCCAGCAGTGTAAAAGGACTCCAAGCTTTCTTT.

DNA for the CDR3: TGCGCCAGCAGCGCCCCGCAGGGGTTACGCTCCTACGAGCAGTACTTC. It is translated as CASSAPQGLRSYEQYF. This chain links TRBV5-1 with TRBJ2-7; perhaps TRBD1 as D (6 bases). Germline loops: CDR1 SGHRS, CDR2 YFSETQ. The CDR3 length is 16 residues. The V end was cut by 4 bases, the J end by 0 bases, with 17 bases between. Full variable domain (rest looked up from reference TRBV5-1 and TRBJ2-7): KAGVTQTPRYLIKTRGQQVTLSCSPISGHRSVSWYQQTPGQGLQFLFEYFSETQRNKGNFPGRFSGRQFSNSRSEMNVSTLELGDSALYLCASSAPQGLRSYEQYFGPGTRLTVT.

The rearrangement links TRBV19 to TRBJ1-1; D unclear. Deletions cut 1 base from V and 10 bases from J, with 7 bases between. The CDR3 spans 11 residues. CDR1 LNHDA and CDR2 SQIVND come from the germline V gene (reference sequence). The CDR3 sequence is CASSIGLRAFF. CDR3 nucleotide sequence: TGTGCCAGTAGTATAGGTTTACGAGCTTTCTTT.

The J gene is TRBJ2-5, the V gene TRBV13; perhaps TRBD2 as D (6 bases). V lost 4 bases and J lost 5, with 14 bases in between. Germline values: CDR1 PRHDT, CDR2 FYEKMQ (reference sequence). The CDR3 extends over 14 amino acids. CDR3 amino acids: CASSSEGEAETQYF. The CDR3 DNA reads TGTGCCAGCAGCTCTGAAGGGGAGGCTGAGACCCAGTACTTC.

The chain recombines TRBV12-3 or TRBV12-4 with TRBJ1-6; TRBD1 aligns across 7 bases. The CDR3 spans 14 residues. V lost 3 bases and J lost 8; bases outside the gene matches: 4. The CDR3 is CASSLYRGHSPLHF. For the CDR3, the DNA is TGTGCCAGCAGTTTGTACAGGGGTCATTCACCCCTCCACTTT.

V is TRBV10-2 and J is TRBJ2-5, with 7 positions matching TRBD2. CDR1 and CDR2 (germline): WSHSY, SAAADI. V gave up 2 bases and J gave up 10 bases; unmatched junction bases: 13. There are 15 residues in the CDR3. The CDR3 spells CASSEGSGAQRFQYF. CDR3 coding DNA: TGCGCCAGCAGTGAGGGGAGCGGGGCCCAAAGGTTCCAGTACTTC.

CDR3 in amino acids: CSVVAGEGGELFF. The CDR3 DNA follows: TGCAGCGTTGTAGCGGGAGAAGGCGGGGAGCTGTTTTTT. The chain uses TRBV29-1 and TRBJ2-2; 9 bases fit TRBD2. The trim removed 4 bases at V and 7 bases at J, leaving 4 bases unmatched. The CDR3 spans 13 residues. In germline, CDR1 is SQVTM, CDR2 ANQGSEA.

The chain uses TRBV7-9 and TRBJ2-2, with D unresolved. The CDR3 is made up of 12 amino acids. V gave up 4 bases and J gave up 7 bases, with 7 bases separating them. Germline V CDR1 and CDR2: SEHNR, FQNEAQ (reference sequence). The CDR3 bases are TGTGCCAGCAGCTCTCCCCTCGGGGAGCTGTTTTTT. This encodes CASSSPLGELFF.

V usage is TRBV6-2 or TRBV6-3 and J usage is TRBJ1-2, with D possibly being TRBD1 (5 bases). This CDR3 is built from 16 residues. Looked up from germline, CDR1 is MNHEY and CDR2 is SVGEGT. Deletions cut 2 bases from V and 4 bases from J, with 17 bases between. The CDR3 here is CASSYGRGGAGYGYTF. In DNA form, the CDR3 reads TGTGCCAGCAGTTACGGCAGAGGAGGGGCAGGCTATGGCTACACCTTC.

V usage is TRBV5-1 and J usage is TRBJ1-2, with a weak D call TRBD1 (5 bases). This CDR3 comprises 12 residues. Looked up from germline, CDR1 is SGHRS and CDR2 is YFSETQ. Trimming stripped 2 bases from V and 6 bases from J, with 8 bases between. CDR3 nucleotides: TGCGCCAGCAGCTTTTCGGGGCATGGCTACACCTTC. Translated, it gives CASSFSGHGYTF.

The rearrangement links TRBV6-1 to TRBJ1-1; a possible D gene is TRBD1 (6 bases). The germline CDR1 and CDR2 sequences are MNHNS and SASEGT. The CDR3 extends over 14 amino acids. V gave up 3 bases and J gave up 0 bases, with 8 bases separating them. CDR3: CASSDRGLNTEAFF. CDR3 nucleotide sequence: TGTGCCAGCAGTGACAGGGGTCTGAACACTGAAGCTTTCTTT.

The chain employs TRBV18 and TRBJ2-3; D is undetermined. Trimming stripped 2 bases from V and 1 base from J, with 22 bases between. CDR3 length equals 19 residues. Germline V lookup: CDR1 KGHSH, CDR2 LQKENI. The CDR3 spells CASSPGCYAVGRCTDTQYF. In nucleotides, the CDR3 is TGTGCCAGCTCACCAGGTTGCTACGCCGTAGGAAGATGCACAGATACGCAGTATTTT.

The CDR3 region is CASSLDRWTEAFF. CDR3 in DNA: TGTGCCAGCAGCTTGGACAGGTGGACTGAAGCTTTCTTT. The chain has TRBV5-5 and TRBJ1-1; D is possibly TRBD1 (5 bases). V was cut by 0 bases and J by 5 bases, with 8 bases left in between. The CDR3 has 13 residues. The germline CDR1 and CDR2 sequences are SGHKS and YYEKEE (reference sequence).